This entry lists 32 T cell receptor beta chains sequenced from one sample in a study of neurological immune-mediated disorders. Time point: longitudinal time-point 3. TCRdb independently ran MiXCR on the 5' RACE reads; one entry per CDR3 protein. The profile shows more than 75,000 distinct CDR3 sequences, roughly 4.5% of them singletons. The sequenced material came from PBMCs. These receptors came from a woman aged 60-75 years with multiple sclerosis.

This clonotype was counted at least ten times. The CDR3 loop reads CASSSFGRGARSPLYGYTF. The DNA of the CDR3 is TGTGCCAGCAGCTCCTTTGGGAGAGGAGCACGTTCGCCCCTTTATGGCTACACCTTC. The gene calls are TRBV14 and TRBJ1-2; no definite D call. CDR1 and CDR2 from the germline V gene are SGHDN and FVKESK. CDR3 length equals 19 residues. With 5 bases removed from V and 5 bases from J, the gap between germline ends came to 30 bases.

This clonotype was seen at least ten times. V usage is TRBV5-1 and J usage is TRBJ1-1; D is perhaps TRBD1 (5 bases). CDR1 and CDR2 (germline): SGHRS, YFSETQ. Trimming stripped 3 bases from V and 3 bases from J, with 15 bases between. The CDR3 is 15 residues long. CDR3 protein: CASSSKGTGDTEAFF. CDR3 sequence (DNA): TGCGCCAGCAGCTCAAAGGGAACGGGGGACACTGAAGCTTTCTTT.

In its sample, this clonotype was seen many times. The V and J genes are TRBV14 and TRBJ2-5; TRBD1 or TRBD2 may be the D gene (5 bases each). This CDR3 contains 16 residues. The V gene's germline CDR1 is SGHDN and CDR2 FVKESK. Deletions cut 0 bases from V and 1 base from J, with 12 bases between. CDR3: CASSQDPRESQETQYF. The CDR3 DNA is TGTGCCAGCAGCCAAGATCCCAGGGAGAGCCAAGAGACCCAGTACTTC.

This clonotype was found many times. This chain uses TRBV13 with TRBJ1-2; D unresolved. Germline V lookup: CDR1 PRHDT, CDR2 FYEKMQ (reference sequence). The CDR3 has 11 residues. The V gene lost 6 bases and the J gene lost 5 bases, with 7 bases spanning the gap. DNA of the CDR3: TGTGCCAGCAGGTGGGGATATGGCTACACCTTC. The encoded protein is CASRWGYGYTF.

The table lists this clonotype with many counts. The V call is TRBV20-1, the J call TRBJ1-5, with D possibly being TRBD1 (5 bases). CDR1 is DFQATT and CDR2 is SNEGSKA in the germline V gene (reference sequence). CDR3 length: 14 amino acids. V lost 6 bases to trimming and J lost 0 bases, with 12 bases between them. Here the CDR3 reads CSANRGNSNQPQHF. CDR3 in DNA: TGCAGTGCAAACCGGGGGAATAGCAATCAGCCCCAGCATTTT.

This clonotype was detected ten times or more. The rearrangement joins TRBV5-1 to TRBJ2-3; the D is unclear. V lost 1 base, J lost 0 bases, and 12 bases lay in between. Germline V lookup: CDR1 SGHRS, CDR2 YFSETQ. The CDR3 length is 16 residues. As DNA, the CDR3 is TGCGCCAGCAGCTTGAAGGCTCCCACTAGCACAGATACGCAGTATTTT. Translation: CASSLKAPTSTDTQYF. The variable domain in full, completed from reference TRBV5-1 and TRBJ2-3, reads KAGVTQTPRYLIKTRGQQVTLSCSPISGHRSVSWYQQTPGQGLQFLFEYFSETQRNKGNFPGRFSGRQFSNSRSEMNVSTLELGDSALYLCASSLKAPTSTDTQYFGPGTRLTVL.

In its sample, this clonotype was seen many times. This rearrangement joins TRBV4-1 to TRBJ2-3, with TRBD1 identical over 9 bases. Looked up from germline, CDR1 is MGHRA and CDR2 is YSYEKL. This CDR3 is 15 amino acids long. V lost 4 bases and J lost 3; bases outside the gene matches: 5. The CDR3 spells CASSPQGAETDTQYF. The CDR3, as DNA: TGCGCCAGCAGCCCACAGGGGGCAGAGACAGATACGCAGTATTTT.

The chain couples TRBV29-1 to TRBJ1-2, with a weak D call TRBD1 (5 bases). Germline values: CDR1 SQVTM, CDR2 ANQGSEA. This CDR3 is built from 14 residues. The V and J ends lost 4 bases and 7 bases respectively, with 19 bases between them. Written as DNA, the CDR3 is TGCAGCGTTGTGGGACGGCAGGCGGAGAGTGGCTACACCTTC. It specifies CSVVGRQAESGYTF.

This clonotype was counted ten times or more. This chain connects TRBV4-1 to TRBJ1-2; a possible D gene is TRBD1 (6 bases). Germline V lookup: CDR1 MGHRA, CDR2 YSYEKL. V dropped 5 bases and J dropped 7 bases, with 17 bases sitting between them. CDR3 length: 14 amino acids. The CDR3 nucleotides read TGCGCCAGCAGCTTTAGGGGGGTTGGACCTGGCTACACCTTC. This encodes CASSFRGVGPGYTF.

In its sample, this clonotype was seen many times. The chain recombines TRBV20-1 with TRBJ2-5; D may be TRBD2 (6 bases). The germline V and J ends were trimmed by 0 bases and 7 bases, with 9 bases remaining between them. Germline loops: CDR1 DFQATT, CDR2 SNEGSKA (reference sequence). The CDR3 contains 12 residues. CDR3: CSARDTGGTQYF. The CDR3 bases are TGCAGTGCTAGAGATACCGGGGGGACCCAGTACTTC.

The CDR3 DNA reads as TGCGCCAGCAGCTTGGCTCCGGGGGGACAAAATGAGCAGTTCTTC. It yields the protein CASSLAPGGQNEQFF. The V call is TRBV5-1, the J call TRBJ2-1, with D tentatively TRBD2 (7 bases). Germline V lookup: CDR1 SGHRS, CDR2 YFSETQ. V lost 0 bases and J lost 7, with 14 bases in between. The CDR3 covers 15 residues.

There are many counts of this clonotype. The chain couples TRBV20-1 to TRBJ2-3, with 9 bases lining up with TRBD2. This CDR3 has 14 amino acids. Germline V CDR1 and CDR2: DFQATT, SNEGSKA (reference sequence). The J segment lost 3 bases and the V segment lost 3 bases, leaving 4 bases of the junction unmatched. CDR3 sequence (DNA): TGCAGTGCTAGGCGGGGGGGCATAACAGATACGCAGTATTTT. Its protein is CSARRGGITDTQYF.

This clonotype was seen repeatedly, ten times or more. This chain uses TRBV12-3 or TRBV12-4 with TRBJ1-4, with D possibly being TRBD1 (6 bases). The CDR3 contains 14 residues. The V and J ends lost 5 bases and 4 bases respectively, with 11 bases between them. CDR3: CASSAQGGNEKLFF. The DNA for the CDR3 is TGTGCCAGCAGTGCCCAAGGGGGTAATGAAAAACTGTTTTTT.

This clonotype showed up many times. The V gene is TRBV10-1, the J gene TRBJ1-1, with a tentative D call TRBD1 (5 bases). The V and J ends lost 4 bases and 0 bases respectively, with 6 bases between them. Per germline, CDR1 WNHNN and CDR2 SYGVQD (reference sequence). CDR3 length: 13 residues. The CDR3 nucleotides read TGCGCCAGCAGTGGGGACGTGAACACTGAAGCTTTCTTT. The encoded protein is CASSGDVNTEAFF.

This clonotype was detected ten times or more. V usage is TRBV29-1 and J usage is TRBJ1-2; D gene ambiguous. CDR1 and CDR2 (germline): SQVTM, ANQGSEA. Trimming pared 4 bases from V and 0 bases from J, leaving 9 bases between. This CDR3 spans 13 amino acids. The CDR3 loop reads CSVVGIANYGYTF. The CDR3 nucleotides read TGCAGCGTTGTCGGGATAGCTAACTATGGCTACACCTTC.

This clonotype was detected many times. The rearrangement links TRBV3-1 to TRBJ2-1; D possibly corresponds to TRBD2 (6 bases). V lost 8 bases and J 6 bases, leaving 23 bases between the germline ends. Germline CDR1 reads LGHDT; CDR2 reads YNNKEL (reference sequence). This CDR3 spans 16 amino acids. DNA for the CDR3: TGTGCCAGCCTCGACGAGCGGCGGGGCCGTCCCAATGAGCAGTTCTTC. Protein product: CASLDERRGRPNEQFF.

This clonotype was recorded many times. The V and J genes are TRBV20-1 and TRBJ2-3; tentative D call: TRBD1 (6 bases). Germline V lookup: CDR1 DFQATT, CDR2 SNEGSKA (reference sequence). The ends were cut back, 3 bases at V and 3 bases at J, with 16 bases in the middle. This CDR3 has 15 residues. The CDR3 loop is CSARTSGHPTDTQYF. DNA for the CDR3: TGCAGTGCTAGGACGTCGGGACATCCGACAGATACGCAGTATTTT.

This clonotype was detected only a few times. V and J are TRBV7-7 and TRBJ2-5; 10 nucleotides agree with TRBD2. With V trimmed by 5 bases and J by 4 bases, 7 bases remained unmatched. CDR1 is SSHAT, CDR2 FNYEAQ, per germline (reference sequence). The CDR3 has 15 amino acids. CDR3 protein: CASSPQRGGGETQYF. CDR3 nucleotide sequence: TGTGCCAGCAGCCCCCAGCGGGGGGGCGGAGAGACCCAGTACTTC.

This clonotype was observed at least ten times. V gene TRBV20-1 combines with J gene TRBJ2-7; TRBD1 matches 11 bases. V was pared by 6 bases and J by 7 bases, with 5 bases of the junction left unmatched. Per germline, CDR1 DFQATT and CDR2 SNEGSKA (reference sequence). CDR3 length: 12 residues. CDR3 region: CSAKGQGGEQYF. For the CDR3, the DNA is TGCAGTGCCAAGGGACAGGGGGGTGAGCAGTACTTC.

This clonotype was observed at least ten times. V is TRBV3-1 and J is TRBJ2-7, with 9 bases aligning to TRBD1. Trimming cost V 4 bases and J 9 bases; bases outside gene matches: 4. Germline CDR1 is LGHDT and CDR2 is YNNKEL (reference sequence). The CDR3 is 12 amino acids. CDR3 DNA sequence: TGTGCCAGCAGCCCCGGACAGGGGCGGCAGTACTTC. Encoded protein: CASSPGQGRQYF.

At least ten counts were recorded for this clonotype. The chain couples TRBV20-1 to TRBJ2-2; the D gene could be TRBD1 or TRBD2 (5 bases each). V was shortened by 6 bases and J by 1 base, with 18 bases between the two germline ends. Per germline, CDR1 DFQATT and CDR2 SNEGSKA (reference sequence). This CDR3 contains 16 residues. CDR3 coding DNA: TGCAGTGCAATTTCCGGGACGGCCCTGAACACCGGGGAGCTGTTTTTT. This encodes CSAISGTALNTGELFF.

This clonotype showed up many times. This sequence joins TRBV6-5 and TRBJ1-1; a possible D gene is TRBD1 (6 bases). Trimming shortened V by 2 bases and J by 1 base, and 11 bases separated the two germline ends. The CDR3 has 15 residues. Germline loops: CDR1 MNHEY, CDR2 SVGAGI. CDR3 sequence (DNA): TGTGCCAGCAGTTACGGGGGGGGCAGGAACACTGAAGCTTTCTTT. This gives the protein CASSYGGGRNTEAFF.

This clonotype has ten or more counts. The chain recombines TRBV12-3 or TRBV12-4 with TRBJ2-3; D is unresolved. The ends were cut back, 3 bases at V and 0 bases at J, with 10 bases in the middle. This CDR3 has 15 residues. The CDR3 DNA sequence: TGTGCCAGCAGTTTGTTAGGGTTAAGCACAGATACGCAGTATTTT. Encoded protein: CASSLLGLSTDTQYF.

This clonotype was counted at least ten times. The rearrangement joins TRBV20-1 to TRBJ1-2; perhaps TRBD1 as D (6 bases). Per the germline V gene, CDR1 is DFQATT and CDR2 is SNEGSKA (reference sequence). V dropped 1 base and J dropped 4 bases, with 10 bases sitting between them. The CDR3 loop spans 13 amino acids. The CDR3 region has the DNA TGCAGTGCTAGAGCTACAGGGACCTATGGCTACACCTTC. It codes for CSARATGTYGYTF.

This clonotype has at least ten counts. The chain employs TRBV7-2 and TRBJ2-1; D may be TRBD1 or TRBD2 (5 bases each). Trimming shortened V by 5 bases and J by 3 bases, and 11 bases separated the two germline ends. The CDR3 spans 14 residues. Germline V gene lookup returns CDR1 SGHTA and CDR2 FQGNSA. CDR3 in amino acids: CASSRGPLYNEQFF. In DNA, the CDR3 is TGTGCCAGCAGCCGGGGACCGCTCTACAATGAGCAGTTCTTC.

This clonotype has at least ten counts. This chain links TRBV20-1 with TRBJ2-7; D is ambiguous. Trimming cost V 2 bases and J 2 bases, with 13 bases left between them. CDR1 and CDR2 (germline): DFQATT, SNEGSKA (reference sequence). This CDR3 has 14 residues. CDR3 bases: TGCAGTGCTAGATCTGGCCCAGGACCCTACGAGCAGTACTTC. Translating gives CSARSGPGPYEQYF.

Ten or more counts support this clonotype. The chain employs TRBV5-1 and TRBJ1-3; D unclear. Germline CDR1 SGHRS, CDR2 YFSETQ. V was trimmed by 0 bases and J by 2 bases, leaving 3 bases between them. The CDR3 runs 13 residues. This CDR3 reads CASSLETGNTIYF. CDR3 nucleotide sequence: TGCGCCAGCAGCTTGGAGACTGGAAACACCATATATTTT.

The V gene is TRBV20-1, the J gene TRBJ2-1; a possible D gene is TRBD2 (5 bases). Germline V gene data show CDR1 as DFQATT and CDR2 as SNEGSKA (reference sequence). This CDR3 has 17 amino acids. Trimming took off 0 bases at V and 0 bases at J, with 15 bases between the two ends. Written as DNA, the CDR3 is TGCAGTGCTAGAGATCCGAGCGGACTCCCCTCCTACAATGAGCAGTTCTTC. It is translated as CSARDPSGLPSYNEQFF.

This clonotype appeared many times. V gene TRBV5-1 combines with J gene TRBJ1-4, with unresolved D. Trimming cost V 4 bases and J 3 bases, with 16 bases left between them. Germline V gives CDR1 SGHRS, CDR2 YFSETQ. This CDR3 has 16 amino acids. CDR3 loop: CASSLSPGSSNEKLFF. The CDR3 DNA reads TGCGCCAGCAGCCTATCACCGGGGTCCTCTAATGAAAAACTGTTTTTT.

This clonotype was detected many times. The rearrangement joins TRBV14 to TRBJ2-6; D is unresolved. V lost 2 bases, J lost 2 bases, and 10 bases lay in between. CDR1 and CDR2 from the germline V gene are SGHDN and FVKESK. The CDR3 sequence is 16 residues long. CDR3 DNA: TGTGCCAGCAGCCAACCGAGGAGTACTGGGGCCAACGTCCTGACTTTC. Its translation is CASSQPRSTGANVLTF.

This clonotype was found many times. The rearrangement links TRBV11-2 to TRBJ2-1; 11 nucleotides line up with TRBD1. Germline CDR1 is SGHAT and CDR2 is FQNNGV. V gave up 6 bases and J gave up 7 bases; unmatched junction bases: 8. The length of the CDR3 is 15 residues. The CDR3 coding sequence is TGTGCCAGCAGGCGTGGACAGGGGGCATTGAATGAGCAGTTCTTC. Translated, it gives CASRRGQGALNEQFF.

In this sample, this clonotype turned up many times. The V and J genes are TRBV5-1 and TRBJ1-3; D is undetermined. The length of the CDR3 is 14 residues. The germline V gene encodes CDR1 SGHRS and CDR2 YFSETQ. With 5 bases removed from V and 0 bases from J, the gap between germline ends came to 9 bases. CDR3 amino acids: CASSVGISGNTIYF. CDR3 bases: TGCGCCAGCAGTGTGGGTATCTCTGGAAACACCATATATTTT.